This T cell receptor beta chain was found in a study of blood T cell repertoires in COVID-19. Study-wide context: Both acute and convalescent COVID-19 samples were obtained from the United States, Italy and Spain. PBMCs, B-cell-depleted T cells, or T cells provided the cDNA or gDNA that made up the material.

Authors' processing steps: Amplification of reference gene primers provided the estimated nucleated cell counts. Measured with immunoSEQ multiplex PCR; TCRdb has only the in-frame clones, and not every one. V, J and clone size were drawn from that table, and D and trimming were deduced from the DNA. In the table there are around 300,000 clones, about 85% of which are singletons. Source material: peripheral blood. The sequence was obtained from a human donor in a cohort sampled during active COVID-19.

CDR3 DNA: TGTGCCTGGAGTCGGGCAACAGGGGGCCATCAGCCCCAGCATTTT. This encodes CAWSRATGGHQPQHF. The genes are TRBV30 and TRBJ1-5; 9 nucleotides match TRBD1. This CDR3 spans 15 amino acids. V shed 2 bases, J shed 5 bases, and the junction held 7 bases outside the gene matches. CDR1 is GTSNPN and CDR2 is SVGIG in the germline V gene (reference sequence). The full variable domain, in which reference TRBV30 and TRBJ1-5 provide the parts outside the CDR3, is SQTIHQWPATLVQPVGSPLSLECTVEGTSNPNLYWYRQAAGRGLQLLFYSVGIGQISSEVPQNLSASRPQDRQFILSSKKLLLSDSGFYLCAWSRATGGHQPQHFGDGTRLSIL.